This T cell receptor beta chain was sequenced in a study of CD8+CD57+ T cells in acquired aplastic anemia. Genomic DNA was employed as the template in profiling TCR beta VDJ and CDR3. One entry per CDR3 protein results from TCRdb running MiXCR on the reads. The sample contains a few hundred thousand distinct CDR3 sequences, 65% to 80% of which appear only once. Sequencing was performed on sorted CD4+, CD8+, or CD8+CD57+ T cells (not recorded which) from PBMCs. The clonotype originates from a human donor in good health, serving as a control.

For the CDR3, the DNA is TGCAGTGCTAGGGGAGTTCAGACTCGTACGCAGTATTTT. Protein product: CSARGVQTRTQYF. The genes are TRBV20-1 and TRBJ2-3; D may be TRBD2 (5 bases). The CDR3 totals 13 residues. Per the germline V gene, CDR1 is DFQATT and CDR2 is SNEGSKA (reference sequence). Trimming left V 3 bases short and J 8 bases short, with 15 bases between.